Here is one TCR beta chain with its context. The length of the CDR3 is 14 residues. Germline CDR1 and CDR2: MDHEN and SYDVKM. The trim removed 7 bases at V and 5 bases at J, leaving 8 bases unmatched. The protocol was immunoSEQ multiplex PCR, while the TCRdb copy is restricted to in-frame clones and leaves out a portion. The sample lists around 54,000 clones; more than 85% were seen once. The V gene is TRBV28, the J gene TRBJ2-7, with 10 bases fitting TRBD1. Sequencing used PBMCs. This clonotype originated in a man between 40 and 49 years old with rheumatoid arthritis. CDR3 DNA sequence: TGTGCCAGCACACCGACAGGGGGCTGGAACGAGCAGTACTTC. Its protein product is CASTPTGGWNEQYF.